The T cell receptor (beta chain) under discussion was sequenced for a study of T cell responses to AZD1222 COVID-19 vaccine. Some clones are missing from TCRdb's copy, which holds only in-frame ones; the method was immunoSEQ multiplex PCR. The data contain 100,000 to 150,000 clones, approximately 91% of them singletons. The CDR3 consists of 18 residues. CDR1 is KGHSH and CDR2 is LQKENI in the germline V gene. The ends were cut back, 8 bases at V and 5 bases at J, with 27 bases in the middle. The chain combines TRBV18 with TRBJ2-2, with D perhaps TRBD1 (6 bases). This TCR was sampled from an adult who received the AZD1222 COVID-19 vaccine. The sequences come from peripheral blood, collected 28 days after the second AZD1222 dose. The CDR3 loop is CASPKPSGRGYWTGELFF. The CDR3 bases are TGTGCCAGCCCAAAACCATCCGGCAGGGGATATTGGACCGGGGAGCTGTTTTTT.